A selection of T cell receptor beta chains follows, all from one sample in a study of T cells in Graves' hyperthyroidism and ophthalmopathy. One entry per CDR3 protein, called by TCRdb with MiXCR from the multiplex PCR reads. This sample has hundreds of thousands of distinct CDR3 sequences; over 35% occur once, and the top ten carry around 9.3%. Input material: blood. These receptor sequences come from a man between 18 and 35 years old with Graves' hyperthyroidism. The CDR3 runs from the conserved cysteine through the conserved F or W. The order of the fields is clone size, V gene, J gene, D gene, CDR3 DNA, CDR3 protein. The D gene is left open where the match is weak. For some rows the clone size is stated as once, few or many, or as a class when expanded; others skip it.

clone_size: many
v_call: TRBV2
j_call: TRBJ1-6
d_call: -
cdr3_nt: TGTGCCAGCAGTGAGGGGGGGCTTTCGCATTCACCCCTCCACTTT
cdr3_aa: CASSEGGLSHSPLHF

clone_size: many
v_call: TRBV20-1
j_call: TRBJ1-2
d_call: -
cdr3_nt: TGCAGTGCTAGTTCCGGGGATGGCTACACCTTC
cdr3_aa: CSASSGDGYTF

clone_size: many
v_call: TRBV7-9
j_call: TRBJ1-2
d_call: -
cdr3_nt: TGTGCCAGCAGCCCCGGGCAGTTAAACTATGGCTACACCTTC
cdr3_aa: CASSPGQLNYGYTF

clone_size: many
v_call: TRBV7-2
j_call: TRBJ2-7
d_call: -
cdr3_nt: TGTGCCAGCAGCGAGGACTGGATCTACGAGCAGTACTTC
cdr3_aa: CASSEDWIYEQYF

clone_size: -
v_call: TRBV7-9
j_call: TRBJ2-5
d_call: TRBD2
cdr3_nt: TGTGCCATCAGTCCGACTAGCGGAAAAGAGACCCAGTACTTC
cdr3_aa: CAISPTSGKETQYF

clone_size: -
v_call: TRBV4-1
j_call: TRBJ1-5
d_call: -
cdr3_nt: TGCGCCAGCAGCCAAGAGGGGCCTAATCAGCCCCAGCATTTT
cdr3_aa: CASSQEGPNQPQHF

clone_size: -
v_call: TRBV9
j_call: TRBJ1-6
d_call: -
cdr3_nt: TGTGCCAGCAGCCGCGGGGGGGGGTTTGGTAATTCACCCCTCCACTTT
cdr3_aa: CASSRGGGFGNSPLHF

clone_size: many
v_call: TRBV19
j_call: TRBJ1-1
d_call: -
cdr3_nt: TGTGCCAGTAGTATAGACACGACAGTTGAAGCTTTCTTT
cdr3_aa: CASSIDTTVEAFF

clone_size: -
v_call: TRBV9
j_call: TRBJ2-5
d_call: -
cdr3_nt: TGTGCCGGCAGCCCGAATGACGAGACCCAGTACTTC
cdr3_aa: CAGSPNDETQYF

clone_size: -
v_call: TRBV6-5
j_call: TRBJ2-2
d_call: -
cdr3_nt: TGTGCCAGCAGTTACAGCGGACAGACCCCCGGGGAGCTGTTTTTT
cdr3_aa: CASSYSGQTPGELFF

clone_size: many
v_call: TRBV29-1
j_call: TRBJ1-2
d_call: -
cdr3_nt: TGCAGCGTGGAGACAGAGTACTATGGCTACACCTTC
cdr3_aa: CSVETEYYGYTF

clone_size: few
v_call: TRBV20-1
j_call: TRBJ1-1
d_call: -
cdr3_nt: TGCAGTGCTTCTCTTAACGTGAACACTGAAGCTTTCTTT
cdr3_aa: CSASLNVNTEAFF

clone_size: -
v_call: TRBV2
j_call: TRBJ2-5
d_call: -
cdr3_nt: TGTGCCAGCCAGGGATTCTACCGCCAAGAGACCCAGTACTTC
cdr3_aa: CASQGFYRQETQYF

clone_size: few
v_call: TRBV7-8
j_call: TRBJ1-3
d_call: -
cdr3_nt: TGCGCCAGCAGCCAAGAACCACAGGGAGCTGGAAACACCATATATTTT
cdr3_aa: CASSQEPQGAGNTIYF

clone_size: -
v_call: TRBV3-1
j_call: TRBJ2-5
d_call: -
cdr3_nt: TGTGCCAGCAGCCCACAAATATCCGGGATACAAGAGACCCAGTACTTC
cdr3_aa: CASSPQISGIQETQYF

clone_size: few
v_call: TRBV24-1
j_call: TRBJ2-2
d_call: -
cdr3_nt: TGTGCCACCAGTGATTTGCAGGCAGGCCCGGCCGGCACCGGGGAGCTGTTTTTT
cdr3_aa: CATSDLQAGPAGTGELFF

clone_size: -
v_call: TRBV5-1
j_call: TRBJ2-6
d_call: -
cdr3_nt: TGCGCCAGCAGCTCCCCGGACAGTCTCTCTGGGGCCAACGTCCTGACTTTC
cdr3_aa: CASSSPDSLSGANVLTF

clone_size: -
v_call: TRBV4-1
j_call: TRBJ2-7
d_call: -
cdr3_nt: TGCGCCAGCAGCCAAGATAAATGGCAGACGTACGAGCAGTACTTC
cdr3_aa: CASSQDKWQTYEQYF

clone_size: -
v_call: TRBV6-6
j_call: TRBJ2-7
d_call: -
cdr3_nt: TGTGCCAGCAGCCATGATGTAGGCGAGCAGTACTTC
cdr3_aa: CASSHDVGEQYF

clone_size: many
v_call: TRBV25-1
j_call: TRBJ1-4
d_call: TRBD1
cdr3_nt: TGTGCCAGCAAAAATACCGGGACAGGGGGTGAAAAACTGTTTTTT
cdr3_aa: CASKNTGTGGEKLFF

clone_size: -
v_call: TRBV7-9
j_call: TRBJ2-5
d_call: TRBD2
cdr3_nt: TGTGCCAGCAGCTTCTCCGGGACTAGCGTTCAAGAGACCCAGTACTTC
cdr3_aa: CASSFSGTSVQETQYF

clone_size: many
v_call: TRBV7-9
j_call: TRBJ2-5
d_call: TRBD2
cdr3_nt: TGTGCCAGCAGCCAGGCGGGGGGGAGCGCGGAGACCCAGTACTTC
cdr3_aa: CASSQAGGSAETQYF

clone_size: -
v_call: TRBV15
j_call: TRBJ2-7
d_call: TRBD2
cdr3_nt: TGTGCCACCAGCAGAGGTGTTTCGTTCGGGGCTAGCGGGAGTTACGAGCAGTACTTC
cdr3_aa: CATSRGVSFGASGSYEQYF

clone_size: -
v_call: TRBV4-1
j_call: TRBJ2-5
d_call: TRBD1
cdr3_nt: TGCGCCAGCAGCCAAGTCGTAAACAGGGGGACAGAGACCCAGTACTTC
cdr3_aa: CASSQVVNRGTETQYF

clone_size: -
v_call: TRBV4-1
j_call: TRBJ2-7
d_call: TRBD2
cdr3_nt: TGCGCCAGCAGCCAACTACTAGCGGGAGGCGACGAGCAGTACTTC
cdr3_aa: CASSQLLAGGDEQYF

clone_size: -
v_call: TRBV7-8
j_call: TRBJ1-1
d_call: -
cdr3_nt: TGTGCCAGCAGCCCCGCTATCCAGCGGCAGAACACTGAAGCTTTCTTT
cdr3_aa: CASSPAIQRQNTEAFF

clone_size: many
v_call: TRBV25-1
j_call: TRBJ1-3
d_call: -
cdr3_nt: TGTGCCAGCAGTGACCCAGCCGACCCTGGAAACACCATATATTTT
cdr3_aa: CASSDPADPGNTIYF

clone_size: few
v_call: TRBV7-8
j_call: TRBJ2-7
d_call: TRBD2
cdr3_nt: TGTGCCAGCAGCTTGCTAGCGGGGAGAGATCAGCCTCCAACCTACGAGCAGTACTTC
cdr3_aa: CASSLLAGRDQPPTYEQYF

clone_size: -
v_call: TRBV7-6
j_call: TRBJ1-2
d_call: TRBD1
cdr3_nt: TGTGCCAGCAGCTTAGGACCAGGGGGAGATGGCTACACCTTC
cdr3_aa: CASSLGPGGDGYTF

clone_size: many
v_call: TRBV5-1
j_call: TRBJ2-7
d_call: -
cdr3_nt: TGCGCCAGCAGCTTGGAGGATACCTTATTTTACGAGCAGTACTTC
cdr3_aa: CASSLEDTLFYEQYF

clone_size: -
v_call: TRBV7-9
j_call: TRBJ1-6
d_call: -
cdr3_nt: TGTGCCAGCAGCTCCCTATATAATTCACCCCTCCACTTT
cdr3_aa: CASSSLYNSPLHF

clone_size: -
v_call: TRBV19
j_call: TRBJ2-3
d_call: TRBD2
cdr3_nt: TGTGCCAGTAGTATCCTAGCGGGGGGATCGGATACGCAGTATTTT
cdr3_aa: CASSILAGGSDTQYF

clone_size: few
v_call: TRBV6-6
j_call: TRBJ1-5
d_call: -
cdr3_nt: TGTGCCAGTGAGGGGACCGGCACCAATCAGCCCCAGCATTTT
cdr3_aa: CASEGTGTNQPQHF

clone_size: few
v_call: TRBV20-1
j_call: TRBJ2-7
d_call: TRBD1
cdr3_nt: TGCAGTGCCTGTCCCCCGGGACAGAGTTACGAGCAGTACTTC
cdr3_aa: CSACPPGQSYEQYF

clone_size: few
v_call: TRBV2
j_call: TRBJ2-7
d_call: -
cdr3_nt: TGTGCCAGCCGAAGGAACGGGGTGGCCTACGAGCAGTACTTC
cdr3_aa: CASRRNGVAYEQYF

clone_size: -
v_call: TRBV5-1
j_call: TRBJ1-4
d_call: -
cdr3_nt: TGCGCCAGCAGCTTGGGACGGTCCGAAAAACTGTTTTTT
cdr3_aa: CASSLGRSEKLFF

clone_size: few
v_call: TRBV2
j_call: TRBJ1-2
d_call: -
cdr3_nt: TGTGCCAGCAGTGAAAGCCCCTGGGGGGATGAAGATGGCTACACCTTC
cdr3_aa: CASSESPWGDEDGYTF

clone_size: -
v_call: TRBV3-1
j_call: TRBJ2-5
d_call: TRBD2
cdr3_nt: TGTGCCAGCAGCCAAGACCCAGGGACTAGCGGTTTGGAGACCCAGTACTTC
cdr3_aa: CASSQDPGTSGLETQYF

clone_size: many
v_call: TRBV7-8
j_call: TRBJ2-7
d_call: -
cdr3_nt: TGTGCCAGCAGCTTGGGCTCCTACGGCGAGCAGTACTTC
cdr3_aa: CASSLGSYGEQYF

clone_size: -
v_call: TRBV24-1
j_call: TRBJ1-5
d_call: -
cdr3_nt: TGTGCCACGGGCTCGGCGGGCAATCAGCCCCAGCATTTT
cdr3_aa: CATGSAGNQPQHF

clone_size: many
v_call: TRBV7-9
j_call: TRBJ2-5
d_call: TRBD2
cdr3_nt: TGTGCCAGCAGCTCAGCGGGGGGCCAAGAGACCCAGTACTTC
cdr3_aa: CASSSAGGQETQYF

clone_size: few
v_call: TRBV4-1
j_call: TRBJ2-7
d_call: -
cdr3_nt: TGCGCCAGCAGCCAGGGCGAGGCGCGGGGAGACGAGCAGTACTTC
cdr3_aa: CASSQGEARGDEQYF

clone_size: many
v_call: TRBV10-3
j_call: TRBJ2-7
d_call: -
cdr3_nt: TGTGCCACCCTAGGGGAGGCAGGGATCTCCTACGAGCAGTACTTC
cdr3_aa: CATLGEAGISYEQYF

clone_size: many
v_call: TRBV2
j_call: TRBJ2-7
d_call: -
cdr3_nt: TGTGCCAGCAGTGTAGAGGCTCCCCGGGGGGAGCAGTACTTC
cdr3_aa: CASSVEAPRGEQYF

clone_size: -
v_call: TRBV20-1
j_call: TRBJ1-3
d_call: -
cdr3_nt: TGCAGTGCTAGAGATTGGACCGGCTCTGGAAACACCATATATTTT
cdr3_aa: CSARDWTGSGNTIYF

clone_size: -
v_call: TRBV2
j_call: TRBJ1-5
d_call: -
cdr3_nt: TGTGCCAGCACCCCCAAGGGGGGCGGTCAGCCCCAGCATTTT
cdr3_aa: CASTPKGGGQPQHF

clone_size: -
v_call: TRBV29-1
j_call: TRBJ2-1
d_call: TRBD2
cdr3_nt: TGCAGCGTTGAAGAGCCTAGCGGGGGGAGGTACAATGAGCAGTTCTTC
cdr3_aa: CSVEEPSGGRYNEQFF

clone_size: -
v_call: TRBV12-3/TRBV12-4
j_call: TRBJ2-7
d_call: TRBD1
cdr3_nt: TGTGCCAGCAGTTACAGGGGGGTGCAGTACTTC
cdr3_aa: CASSYRGVQYF

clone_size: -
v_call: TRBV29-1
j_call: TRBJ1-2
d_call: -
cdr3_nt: TGCAGCGTTCGAGCGGGCTACACCTTC
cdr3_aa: CSVRAGYTF

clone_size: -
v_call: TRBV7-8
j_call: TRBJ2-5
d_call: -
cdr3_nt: TGTGCCAGCAGCGTTGAAGATCAGGTTGGAGGACAAAAGACCCAGTACTTC
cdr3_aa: CASSVEDQVGGQKTQYF

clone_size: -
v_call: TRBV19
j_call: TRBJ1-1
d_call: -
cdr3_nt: TGTGCCAGTAGTCCCCACGATTGGGGCACTGAAGCTTTCTTT
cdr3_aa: CASSPHDWGTEAFF

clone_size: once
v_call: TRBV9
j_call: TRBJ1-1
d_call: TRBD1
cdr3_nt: TGTGCCAGCTCAACTACGCCGGGACAGGTGAACACTGAAGCTTTCTTT
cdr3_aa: CASSTTPGQVNTEAFF

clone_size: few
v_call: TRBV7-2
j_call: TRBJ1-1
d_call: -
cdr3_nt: TGTGCCAGCAGCTTCCTCGGGGGGGACTCCCTGAACACTGAAGCTTTCTTT
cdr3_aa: CASSFLGGDSLNTEAFF

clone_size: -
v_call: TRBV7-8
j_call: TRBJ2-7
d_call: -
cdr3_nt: TGTGCCAGCAGCTTAGGCAGGATGAACGAGCAGTACTTC
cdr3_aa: CASSLGRMNEQYF

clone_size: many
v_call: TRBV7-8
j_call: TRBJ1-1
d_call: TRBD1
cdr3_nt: TGTGCCAGCAGCATCTCGGGACAGGGGAACACTGAAGCTTTCTTT
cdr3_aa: CASSISGQGNTEAFF

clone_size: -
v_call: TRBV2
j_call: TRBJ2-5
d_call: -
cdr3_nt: TGTGCCAAGGTGGGCACAGGATCGTACCAAGAGACCCAGTACTTC
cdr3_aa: CAKVGTGSYQETQYF